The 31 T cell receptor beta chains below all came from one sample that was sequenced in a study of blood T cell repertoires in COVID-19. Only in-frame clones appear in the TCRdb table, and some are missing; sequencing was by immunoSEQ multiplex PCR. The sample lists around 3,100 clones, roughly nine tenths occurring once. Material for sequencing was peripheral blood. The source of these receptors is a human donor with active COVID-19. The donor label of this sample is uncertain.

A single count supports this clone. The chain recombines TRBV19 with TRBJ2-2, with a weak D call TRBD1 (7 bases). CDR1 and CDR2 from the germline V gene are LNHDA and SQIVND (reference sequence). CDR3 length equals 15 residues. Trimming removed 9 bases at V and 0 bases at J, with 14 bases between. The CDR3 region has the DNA TGTGCCAGCGGGGGCAGGGGGTCGAACACCGGGGAGCTGTTTTTT. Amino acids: CASGGRGSNTGELFF.

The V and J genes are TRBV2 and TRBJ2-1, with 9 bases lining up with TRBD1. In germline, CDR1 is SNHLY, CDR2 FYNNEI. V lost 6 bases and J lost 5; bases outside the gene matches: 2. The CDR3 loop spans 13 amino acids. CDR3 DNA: TGTGCCAGCAGCCGGACAGGGGACAATGAGCAGTTCTTC. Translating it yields CASSRTGDNEQFF.

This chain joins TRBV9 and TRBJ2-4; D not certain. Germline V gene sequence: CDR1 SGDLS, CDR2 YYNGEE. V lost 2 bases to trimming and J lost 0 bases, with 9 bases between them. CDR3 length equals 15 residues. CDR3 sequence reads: CASSVSSLAKNIQYF. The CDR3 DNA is TGTGCCAGCAGCGTGTCCTCCCTAGCCAAAAACATTCAGTACTTC.

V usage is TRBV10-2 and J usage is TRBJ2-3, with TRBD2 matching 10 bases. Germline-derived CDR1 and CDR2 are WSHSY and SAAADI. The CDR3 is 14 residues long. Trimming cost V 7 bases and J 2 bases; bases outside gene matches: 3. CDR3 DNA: TGCGCCAGCACGGGACTAGCGCTCACAGATACGCAGTATTTT. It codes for CASTGLALTDTQYF.

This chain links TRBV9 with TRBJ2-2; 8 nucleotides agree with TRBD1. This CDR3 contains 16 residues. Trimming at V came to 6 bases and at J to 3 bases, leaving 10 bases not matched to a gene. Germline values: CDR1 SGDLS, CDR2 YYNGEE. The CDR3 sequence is CASTLAETGDTGELFF. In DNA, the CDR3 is TGTGCCAGCACCCTAGCCGAGACAGGGGACACCGGGGAGCTGTTTTTT.

CDR3 loop: CASSLTRDFNYGYTF. The CDR3 DNA is TGTGCCAGCTCACTAACACGTGACTTTAACTATGGCTACACCTTC. The chain joins TRBV18 to TRBJ1-2; D gene uncertain. V was clipped by 4 bases and J by 1 base, with 13 bases between them. In germline, CDR1 is KGHSH, CDR2 LQKENI. CDR3 length equals 15 residues.

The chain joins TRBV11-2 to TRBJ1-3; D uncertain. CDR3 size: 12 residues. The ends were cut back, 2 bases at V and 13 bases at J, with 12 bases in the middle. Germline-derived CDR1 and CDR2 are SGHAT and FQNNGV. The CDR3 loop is CASSLHYGSIYF. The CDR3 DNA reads TGTGCCAGCAGCTTACATTACGGTTCTATATATTTT. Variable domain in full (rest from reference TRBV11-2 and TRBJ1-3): EAGVAQSPRYKIIEKRQSVAFWCNPISGHATLYWYQQILGQGPKLLIQFQNNGVVDDSQLPKDRFSAERLKGVDSTLKIQPAKLEDSAVYLCASSLHYGSIYFGEGSWLTVV.

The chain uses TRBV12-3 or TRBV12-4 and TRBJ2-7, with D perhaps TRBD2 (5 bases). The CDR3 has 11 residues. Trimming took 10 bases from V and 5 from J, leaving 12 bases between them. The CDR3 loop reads CATKSGDEQYF. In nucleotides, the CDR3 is TGTGCCACCAAATCCGGGGACGAGCAGTACTTC.

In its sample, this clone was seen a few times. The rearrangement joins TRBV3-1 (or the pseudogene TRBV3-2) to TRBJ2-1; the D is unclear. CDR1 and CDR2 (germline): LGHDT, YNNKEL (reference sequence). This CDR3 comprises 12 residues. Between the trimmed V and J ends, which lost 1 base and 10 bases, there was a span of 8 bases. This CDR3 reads CASSQVAGEQFF. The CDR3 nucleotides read TGTGCCAGCAGCCAAGTAGCTGGAGAGCAGTTCTTC.

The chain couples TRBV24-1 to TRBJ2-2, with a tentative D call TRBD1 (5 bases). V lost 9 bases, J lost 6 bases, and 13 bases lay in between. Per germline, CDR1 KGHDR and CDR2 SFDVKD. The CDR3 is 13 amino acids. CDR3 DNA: TGTGCCACCCGCCCCGGCAGGGCCGGGGAGCTGTTTTTT. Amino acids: CATRPGRAGELFF.

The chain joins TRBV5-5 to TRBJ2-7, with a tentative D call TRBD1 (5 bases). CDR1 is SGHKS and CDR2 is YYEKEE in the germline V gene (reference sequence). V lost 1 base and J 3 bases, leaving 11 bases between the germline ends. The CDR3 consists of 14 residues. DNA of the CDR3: TGTGCCAGCAGCTTGATCCAGGGCTACTACGAGCAGTACGTC. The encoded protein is CASSLIQGYYEQYV.

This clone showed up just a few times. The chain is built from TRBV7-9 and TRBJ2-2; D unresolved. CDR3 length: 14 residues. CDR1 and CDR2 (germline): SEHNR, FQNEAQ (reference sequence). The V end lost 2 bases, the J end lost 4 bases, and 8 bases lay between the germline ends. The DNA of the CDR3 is TGTGCCAGCAGCTTAACCCCAGGCACCGGGGAGCTGTTTTTT. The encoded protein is CASSLTPGTGELFF.

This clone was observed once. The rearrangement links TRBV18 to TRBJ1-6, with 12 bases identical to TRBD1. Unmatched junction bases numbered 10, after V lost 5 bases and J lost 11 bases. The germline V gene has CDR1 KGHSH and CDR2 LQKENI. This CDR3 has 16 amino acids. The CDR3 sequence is CASSSGQGASPPPLHF. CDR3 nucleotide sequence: TGTGCCAGCTCATCGGGACAGGGGGCCTCTCCGCCACCCCTCCACTTT.

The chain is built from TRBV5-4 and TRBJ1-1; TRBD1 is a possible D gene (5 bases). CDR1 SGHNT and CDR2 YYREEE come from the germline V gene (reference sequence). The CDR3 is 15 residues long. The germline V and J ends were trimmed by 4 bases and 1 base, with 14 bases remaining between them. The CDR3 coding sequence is TGTGCCAGCAGCGTACCTCAGGGAAAGAACACTGAAGCTTTCTTT. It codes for CASSVPQGKNTEAFF.

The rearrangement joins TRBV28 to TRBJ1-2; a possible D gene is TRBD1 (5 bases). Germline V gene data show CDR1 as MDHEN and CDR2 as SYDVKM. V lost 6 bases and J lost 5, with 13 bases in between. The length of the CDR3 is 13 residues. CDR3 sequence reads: CASSPWGDYGYTF. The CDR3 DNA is TGTGCCAGCAGCCCCTGGGGGGATTATGGCTACACCTTC.

The CDR3 DNA follows: TGCGCCAGCAGTGAGTCGGCAGGGGGCCCCACCGGGGAGCTGTTTTTT. Its protein is CASSESAGGPTGELFF. V gene TRBV10-1 combines with J gene TRBJ2-2; 8 bases match TRBD1. This CDR3 spans 16 amino acids. With V trimmed by 0 bases and J by 4 bases, 4 bases remained unmatched. CDR1 is WNHNN and CDR2 is SYGVQD in the germline V gene (reference sequence).

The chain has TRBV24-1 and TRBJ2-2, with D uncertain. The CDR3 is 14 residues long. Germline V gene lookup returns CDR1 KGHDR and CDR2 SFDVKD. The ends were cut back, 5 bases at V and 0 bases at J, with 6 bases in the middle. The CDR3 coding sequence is TGTGCCACCAGTGGCTACTCGAACACCGGGGAGCTGTTTTTT. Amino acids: CATSGYSNTGELFF.

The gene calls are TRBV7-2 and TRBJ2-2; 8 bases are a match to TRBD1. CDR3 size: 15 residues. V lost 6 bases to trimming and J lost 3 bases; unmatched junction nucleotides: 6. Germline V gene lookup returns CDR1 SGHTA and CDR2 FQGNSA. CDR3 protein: CASRAQGAYTGELFF. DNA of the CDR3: TGTGCCAGCAGGGCCCAGGGGGCTTACACCGGGGAGCTGTTTTTT.

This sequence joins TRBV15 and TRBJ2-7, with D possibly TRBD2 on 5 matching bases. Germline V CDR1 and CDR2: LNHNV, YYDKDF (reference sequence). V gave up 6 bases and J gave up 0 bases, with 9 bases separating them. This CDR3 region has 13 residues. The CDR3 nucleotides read TGTGCCACCAGAAAGGGAGACTCCTACGAGCAGTACTTC. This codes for CATRKGDSYEQYF.

The CDR3 DNA reads as TGTGCCAGCTCATTAAGATCCGGGACTAGCGGTTACAATGAGCAGTTCTTC. Translating it yields CASSLRSGTSGYNEQFF. The rearrangement joins TRBV18 to TRBJ2-1; TRBD2 aligns across 11 bases. Germline trimming cut 5 bases from V and 4 bases from J; bases unmatched to any gene: 10. Germline CDR1 reads KGHSH; CDR2 reads LQKENI. The CDR3 runs to 17 residues.

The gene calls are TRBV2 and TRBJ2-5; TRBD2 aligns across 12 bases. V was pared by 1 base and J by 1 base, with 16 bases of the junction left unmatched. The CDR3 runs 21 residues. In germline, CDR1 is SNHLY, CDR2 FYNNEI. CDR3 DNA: TGTGCCAGCAGTGAAGAGAGAGGGGTGACTAGCGGGAGTTCCCTCCAAGAGACCCAGTACTTC. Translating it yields CASSEERGVTSGSSLQETQYF.

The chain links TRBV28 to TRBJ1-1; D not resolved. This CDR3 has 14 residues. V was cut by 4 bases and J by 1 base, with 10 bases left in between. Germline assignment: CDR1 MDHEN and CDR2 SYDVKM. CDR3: CASSSGNRNTEAFF. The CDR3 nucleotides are TGTGCCAGCAGTTCTGGTAATAGGAACACTGAAGCTTTCTTT.

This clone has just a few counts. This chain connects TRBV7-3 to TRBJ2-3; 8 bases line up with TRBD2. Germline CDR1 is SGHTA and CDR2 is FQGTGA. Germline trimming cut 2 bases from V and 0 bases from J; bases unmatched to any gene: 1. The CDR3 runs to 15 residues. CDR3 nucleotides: TGTGCCAGCAGCTTAGCGGGGGGTAGCACAGATACGCAGTATTTT. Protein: CASSLAGGSTDTQYF.

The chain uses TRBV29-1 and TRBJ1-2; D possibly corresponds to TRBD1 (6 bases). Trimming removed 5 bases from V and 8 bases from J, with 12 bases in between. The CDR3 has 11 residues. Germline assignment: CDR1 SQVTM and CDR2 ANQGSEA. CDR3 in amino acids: CSVTYREGYTF. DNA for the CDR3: TGCAGCGTTACCTACAGGGAGGGCTACACCTTC.

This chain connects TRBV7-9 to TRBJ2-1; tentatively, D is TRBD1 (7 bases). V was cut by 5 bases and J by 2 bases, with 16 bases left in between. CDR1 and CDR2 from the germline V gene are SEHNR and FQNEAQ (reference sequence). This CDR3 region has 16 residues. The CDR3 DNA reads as TGTGCCAGCAGCAGTCGACAGGGACTGACCTACAATGAGCAGTTCTTC. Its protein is CASSSRQGLTYNEQFF.

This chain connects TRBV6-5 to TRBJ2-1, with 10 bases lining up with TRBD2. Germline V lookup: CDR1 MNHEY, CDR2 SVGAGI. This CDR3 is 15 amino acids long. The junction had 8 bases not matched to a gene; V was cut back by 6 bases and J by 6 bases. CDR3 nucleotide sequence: TGTGCCAGCAGATTGGGACTAGCGCCCCTCAATGAGCAGTTCTTC. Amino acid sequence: CASRLGLAPLNEQFF.

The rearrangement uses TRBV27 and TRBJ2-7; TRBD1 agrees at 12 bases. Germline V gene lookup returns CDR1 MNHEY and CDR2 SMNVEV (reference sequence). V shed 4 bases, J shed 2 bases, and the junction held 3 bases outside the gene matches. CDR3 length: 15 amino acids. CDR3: CASSSGQGATYEQYF. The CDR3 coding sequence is TGTGCCAGCAGTTCGGGACAGGGGGCGACCTACGAGCAGTACTTC.

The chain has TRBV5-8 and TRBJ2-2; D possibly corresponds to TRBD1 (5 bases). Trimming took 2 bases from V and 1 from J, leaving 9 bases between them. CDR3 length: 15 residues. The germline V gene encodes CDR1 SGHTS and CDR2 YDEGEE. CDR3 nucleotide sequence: TGTGCCAGCAGCTTACGGACAAAGAACACCGGGGAGCTGTTTTTT. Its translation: CASSLRTKNTGELFF.

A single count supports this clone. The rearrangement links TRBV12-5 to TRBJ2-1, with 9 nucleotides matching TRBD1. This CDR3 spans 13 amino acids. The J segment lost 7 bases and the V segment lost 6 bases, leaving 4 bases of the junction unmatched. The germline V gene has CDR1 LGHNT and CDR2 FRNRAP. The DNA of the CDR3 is TGTGCTAGTGGCTCGGACAGGGGTAATGAGCAGTTCTTC. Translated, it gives CASGSDRGNEQFF.

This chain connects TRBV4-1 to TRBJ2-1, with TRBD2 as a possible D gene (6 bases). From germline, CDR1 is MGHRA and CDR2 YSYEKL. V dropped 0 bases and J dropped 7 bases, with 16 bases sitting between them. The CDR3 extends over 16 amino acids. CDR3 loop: CASSQEGGWGRNEQFF. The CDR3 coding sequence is TGCGCCAGCAGCCAAGAGGGCGGGTGGGGGAGGAATGAGCAGTTCTTC.

DNA of the CDR3: TGTGCCAGCAGCCCCCAGACAGGGGACTATGGCTACACCTTC. Translation gives CASSPQTGDYGYTF. The rearrangement links TRBV11-1 to TRBJ1-2, with 8 nucleotides matching TRBD1. This CDR3 is 14 amino acids long. V lost 5 bases, J lost 3 bases, and 5 bases stayed unmatched. The germline V gene encodes CDR1 SGHAT and CDR2 FQDESV (reference sequence).